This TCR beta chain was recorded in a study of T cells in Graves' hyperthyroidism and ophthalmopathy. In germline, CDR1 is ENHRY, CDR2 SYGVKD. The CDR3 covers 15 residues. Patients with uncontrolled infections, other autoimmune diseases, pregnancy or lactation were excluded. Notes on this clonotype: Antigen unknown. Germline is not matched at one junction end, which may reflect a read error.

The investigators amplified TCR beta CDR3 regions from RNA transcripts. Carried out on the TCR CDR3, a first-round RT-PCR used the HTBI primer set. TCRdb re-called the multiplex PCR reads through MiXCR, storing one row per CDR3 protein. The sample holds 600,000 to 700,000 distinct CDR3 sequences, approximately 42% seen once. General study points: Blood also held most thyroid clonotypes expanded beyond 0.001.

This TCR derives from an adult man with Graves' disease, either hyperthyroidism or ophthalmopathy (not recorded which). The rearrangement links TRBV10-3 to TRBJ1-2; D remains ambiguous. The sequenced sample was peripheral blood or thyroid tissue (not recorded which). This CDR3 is CASSSGLPVNYGYTF. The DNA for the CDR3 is TGTGCCAGCAGTTCGGGCCTCCCGGTAAACTATGGCTACACCTTC.